A selection of T cell receptor beta chains follows, all from one sample in a study of OX40 agonist ivuxolimab in advanced cancers. Method: immunoSEQ multiplex PCR; TCRdb's copy keeps in-frame clones and lacks some. The sample lists 80,000 to 95,000 clones, less than 95% occurring once. The sample consisted of CD4+ or CD8+ T cells sorted from blood, taken in a trial of the OX40 agonist ivuxolimab. The receptor source for this set is an adult with an advanced solid tumor such as melanoma, head and neck, liver or kidney cancer. The conserved cysteine and the conserved F or W are not part of the CDR3 here. A D gene is named only where the DNA matches it firmly.

j_call: TRBJ2-3; cdr3_length: 13; v_call: TRBV27; d_call: .; cdr3_aa: ASSLPGIGTDTQY
j_call: TRBJ1-1; cdr3_length: 11; v_call: TRBV10-1; d_call: .; cdr3_aa: ASSEFRDTEAF
j_call: TRBJ1-1; cdr3_length: 13; v_call: TRBV6-1; d_call: .; cdr3_aa: ASIIPGARGTEAF
j_call: TRBJ1-5; cdr3_length: 13; v_call: TRBV5-1; d_call: .; cdr3_aa: ASSLAGQEGQPQH
j_call: .; cdr3_length: 13; v_call: TRBV5-6; d_call: TRBD2; cdr3_aa: ASSSKPGLQYEQY
j_call: TRBJ2-1; cdr3_length: 14; v_call: TRBV4-1; d_call: TRBD2; cdr3_aa: ASSQDRDYPRNEQF
j_call: TRBJ2-5; cdr3_length: 11; v_call: TRBV6-6; d_call: .; cdr3_aa: ASSYVGEETQY
j_call: TRBJ1-1; cdr3_length: 13; v_call: TRBV5-1; d_call: .; cdr3_aa: ASSFHSRGNTEAF
j_call: TRBJ2-7; cdr3_length: 15; v_call: TRBV7-3; d_call: TRBD2; cdr3_aa: ASSFGLAGVISYEQY
j_call: TRBJ2-3; cdr3_length: 15; v_call: TRBV2; d_call: .; cdr3_aa: ASSEASTQGRADTQY
j_call: TRBJ1-2; cdr3_length: 10; v_call: TRBV11-2; d_call: .; cdr3_aa: ASSPGTYGYT
j_call: TRBJ2-5; cdr3_length: 11; v_call: TRBV19; d_call: .; cdr3_aa: ASSKEGVETQY
j_call: TRBJ2-1; cdr3_length: 14; v_call: TRBV4-1; d_call: .; cdr3_aa: ASSQDPPTGFDEQF
j_call: TRBJ2-7; cdr3_length: 13; v_call: TRBV4-2; d_call: TRBD1; cdr3_aa: ASSPEYRGLYEQY
j_call: TRBJ2-7; cdr3_length: 9; v_call: TRBV11-3; d_call: .; cdr3_aa: ASSLAEKQY
j_call: TRBJ2-1; cdr3_length: 13; v_call: TRBV7-3; d_call: TRBD2; cdr3_aa: ASSLTGTSPREQF
j_call: TRBJ1-5; cdr3_length: 13; v_call: TRBV15; d_call: .; cdr3_aa: ATSRDLGRGQPQH
j_call: TRBJ2-5; cdr3_length: 12; v_call: TRBV28; d_call: .; cdr3_aa: ASTPSVSATTQY
j_call: TRBJ2-1; cdr3_length: 16; v_call: TRBV19; d_call: TRBD2; cdr3_aa: ASSLGGGLGSSYNEQF
j_call: TRBJ2-1; cdr3_length: 13; v_call: TRBV27; d_call: TRBD2; cdr3_aa: ASSSKRELGNEQF
j_call: .; cdr3_length: 12; v_call: TRBV6-5; d_call: TRBD1; cdr3_aa: ASSLDRGRYEQY
j_call: TRBJ1-2; cdr3_length: 10; v_call: TRBV30; d_call: .; cdr3_aa: AWARPLEGYT
j_call: TRBJ1-2; cdr3_length: 12; v_call: TRBV7-3; d_call: TRBD1; cdr3_aa: ASSSGQGDYGYT
j_call: TRBJ2-7; cdr3_length: 12; v_call: TRBV9; d_call: TRBD2; cdr3_aa: ASSGTGTSGEQY
j_call: TRBJ1-2; cdr3_length: 13; v_call: TRBV19; d_call: .; cdr3_aa: ASSIVARTVDGYT
j_call: TRBJ2-7; cdr3_length: 12; v_call: TRBV2; d_call: TRBD1; cdr3_aa: ASSESTGVYEQY
j_call: TRBJ1-6; cdr3_length: 13; v_call: TRBV7-3; d_call: TRBD1; cdr3_aa: ASSSDRDEGSPLH
j_call: TRBJ1-4; cdr3_length: 14; v_call: TRBV7-9; d_call: .; cdr3_aa: ASSLGQAAANEKLF
j_call: TRBJ2-7; cdr3_length: 14; v_call: TRBV11-3; d_call: .; cdr3_aa: ASSLAGEGSAYEQY
j_call: TRBJ2-7; cdr3_length: 12; v_call: TRBV11-3; d_call: TRBD2; cdr3_aa: ASSLGGLGIEQY
j_call: TRBJ2-3; cdr3_length: 13; v_call: TRBV28; d_call: TRBD2; cdr3_aa: ASSSQTSGTDTQY
j_call: TRBJ1-2; cdr3_length: 10; v_call: TRBV10-3; d_call: .; cdr3_aa: AIRDRQSHYT
j_call: TRBJ1-2; cdr3_length: 15; v_call: TRBV7-9; d_call: TRBD1; cdr3_aa: ASRLGSGQGGPYGYT
j_call: TRBJ1-2; cdr3_length: 10; v_call: TRBV4-2; d_call: .; cdr3_aa: ASSQRNYGYT
j_call: TRBJ2-7; cdr3_length: 11; v_call: TRBV19; d_call: .; cdr3_aa: ASSRLRGDEQY
j_call: TRBJ1-4; cdr3_length: 13; v_call: TRBV4-1; d_call: .; cdr3_aa: ASSQGGLGYEKLF
j_call: TRBJ1-1; cdr3_length: 12; v_call: TRBV11-3; d_call: .; cdr3_aa: ASSPLRRGTEAF